A selection of T cell receptor beta chains follows, all from one sample in a study of Graves' ophthalmopathy and Graves' hyperthyroidism. TCRdb re-called the multiplex PCR reads with MiXCR, one entry per CDR3 protein. The data show 260,000 or so distinct CDR3 sequences, roughly 50% seen once. The sample taken for sequencing was peripheral blood. These receptors all come from an adult man with Graves' ophthalmopathy. Both conserved end residues are part of each CDR3. The order of the fields is CDR3 length, J gene, D gene, clone size, V gene, CDR3 protein, CDR3 DNA. D genes are given only for firm matches. Only some rows state a clone size, as once, few, many or a class for expanded clones.

>15|TRBJ2-7|TRBD2|few|TRBV7-2
CASSYPPGGSYEQYF
TGTGCCAGCAGCTACCCTCCGGGGGGATCCTACGAGCAGTACTTC
>14|TRBJ1-5|NA|NA|TRBV6-5
CASGLRASNQPQHF
TGTGCCAGCGGCCTCCGGGCTAGCAATCAGCCCCAGCATTTT
>12|TRBJ1-1|NA|many|TRBV10-3
CAISEGAGEAFF
TGTGCCATCAGTGAGGGGGCCGGTGAAGCTTTCTTT
>14|TRBJ1-5|TRBD1|NA|TRBV20-1
CSARPGTDNQPQHF
TGCAGTGCTAGGCCCGGGACAGATAATCAGCCCCAGCATTTT
>13|TRBJ1-1|NA|NA|TRBV20-1
CSARVGLQTEAFF
TGCAGTGCCAGAGTCGGGCTACAGACTGAAGCTTTCTTT
>14|TRBJ1-2|NA|NA|TRBV6-5
CASTNGQSNYGYTF
TGTGCCAGCACTAATGGACAGTCTAACTATGGCTACACCTTC
>14|TRBJ2-7|TRBD2|few|TRBV6-5
CASSPGRGSYEQYF
TGTGCCAGCTCCCCCGGGAGGGGCTCCTACGAGCAGTACTTC
>13|TRBJ1-5|NA|few|TRBV12-3/TRBV12-4
CASMGDGNQPQHF
TGTGCCAGCATGGGAGACGGGAATCAGCCCCAGCATTTT
>17|TRBJ2-7|TRBD2|NA|TRBV2
CASTPRLARFSSYEQYF
TGTGCCAGCACCCCCCGACTAGCGCGTTTTAGCTCCTACGAGCAGTACTTC
>13|TRBJ1-2|TRBD1|NA|TRBV7-9
CASSSPGGAGYTF
TGTGCCAGCAGCTCCCCAGGGGGCGCTGGCTACACCTTC
>14|TRBJ2-7|TRBD2|NA|TRBV6-1
CASSVAGATYEQYF
TGTGCCAGCAGCGTAGCGGGGGCCACCTACGAGCAGTACTTC
>13|TRBJ2-7|NA|few|TRBV11-2
CGSSRERPNEQYF
TGTGGGTCGAGTCGGGAGAGGCCTAACGAGCAGTACTTC
>14|TRBJ2-7|NA|NA|TRBV29-1
CSVEGSYPYYEQYF
TGCAGCGTTGAGGGGTCATACCCTTACTACGAGCAGTACTTC
>15|TRBJ1-5|NA|NA|TRBV20-1
CSAGDGVRNNQPQHF
TGCAGTGCTGGGGATGGGGTCAGGAACAATCAGCCCCAGCATTTT
>12|TRBJ1-1|TRBD1|NA|TRBV10-3
CATGDSNTEAFF
TGTGCCACCGGGGACAGCAACACTGAAGCTTTCTTT
>17|TRBJ1-6|NA|NA|TRBV24-1
CATSDLGASSYNSPLHF
TGTGCCACCAGTGATTTAGGTGCCAGCTCCTATAATTCACCCCTCCACTTT
>17|TRBJ2-5|TRBD2|NA|TRBV24-1
CATSDTGGLAGAETQYF
TGTGCCACCAGTGACACCGGTGGACTAGCGGGAGCTGAGACCCAGTACTTC
>16|TRBJ2-6|NA|once|TRBV5-4
CASSSRQKSGANVLTF
TGTGCCAGCAGTTCTCGACAGAAATCTGGGGCCAACGTCCTGACTTTC
>14|TRBJ1-1|TRBD1|NA|TRBV12-3/TRBV12-4
CASSFQGAGTEAFF
TGTGCCAGCAGTTTTCAGGGGGCGGGGACTGAAGCTTTCTTT
>11|TRBJ1-1|TRBD1|NA|TRBV3-1
CASSQGQEAFF
TGTGCCAGCAGCCAGGGACAGGAAGCTTTCTTT
>10|TRBJ2-5|NA|NA|TRBV20-1
CSARMETQYF
TGCAGTGCTAGAATGGAGACCCAGTACTTC